This T cell receptor (beta chain) was recorded in a study of shared clonotypes between healthy human individuals. Overall study results and limits: Naive subsets typically showed greater estimated richness than memory subsets.

This CDR3 spans 10 amino acids. Germline loops: CDR1 MDHEN, CDR2 SYDVKM. TCRdb's copy holds only in-frame clones and misses some; the assay was immunoSEQ multiplex PCR. The data hold approximately 500,000 clones, with about 95% observed a single time. HIV-negative, healthy adults without recent acute infections or vaccinations were the donors. This clone was observed once. What it binds is unknown. The junction departs from the called germline gene at one end, perhaps through a read error. Other DNA sequences in the sample encode the same CDR3. Sequencing input: naive CD4+ T cells sorted from blood. As for subset: CD45RA+ positively selected. The rearrangement joins TRBV28 to TRBJ2-1; D unclear. This receptor was identified in a woman aged 25 to 39 in good health. The CDR3 coding sequence is TGCGCCAGCGAACGGTATGAGCAGTTCTTC. It is translated as CASERYEQFF. Full variable domain (rest looked up from reference TRBV28 and TRBJ2-1): DVKVTQSSRYLVKRTGEKVFLECVQDMDHENMFWYRQDPGLGLRLIYFSYDVKMKEKGDIPEGYSVSREKKERFSLILESASTNQTSMYLCASERYEQFFGPGTRLTVL.